Described below is a single T cell receptor (beta chain) sequence and its context. The antigen is undetermined. Germline-derived CDR1 and CDR2 are SGHAT and FQDESV (reference sequence). Between the trimmed V and J ends, which lost 3 bases and 0 bases, there was a span of 9 bases. CDR3 length: 15 residues. The data originate from a study of long-term antiretroviral therapy in people with HIV. Findings and caveats of the study: Information on adherence, resistance and therapy changes was unavailable.

Survey level was the resolution at which the v3.0 immunoSEQ assay ran. Sequenced by immunoSEQ multiplex PCR; TCRdb stores in-frame clones only, minus some. The table lists about 40,000 clones, around nine tenths of them singletons, with 5.1% in the top ten. PBMC samples from each donor numbered at least one pre-ART and at least two post-ART. This sequence joins TRBV11-1 and TRBJ2-1; a possible D gene is TRBD1 (6 bases). Sequenced here: unsorted PBMCs, sampled 0.1 years before starting antiretroviral therapy. This TCR was recovered from a woman aged 50 to 60 with HIV. Here the CDR3 DNA reads TGTGCCAGCAGCTTGTCGGACAGCTCCTACAATGAGCAGTTCTTC. It encodes CASSLSDSSYNEQFF.